This TCR beta chain comes out of a study of cytomegalovirus exposure and HLA in healthy donors. The CDR3 contains 12 residues. With 5 bases removed from V and 10 bases from J, the gap between germline ends came to 14 bases. From germline, CDR1 is SGHVS and CDR2 FQNEAQ. Study-wide results and limits: Analysis performed later found around 15,000 TCR beta sequences associated with HLA alleles at 0.05 false discovery rate.

Concerning this clone itself: The antigen remains undetermined.

The PCR employed 60 Vbeta primers together with 13 Jbeta primers. Sequenced by immunoSEQ multiplex PCR; TCRdb stores in-frame clones only, minus some. The sample includes 150,000 to 200,000 clones, about 80% of them seen just once. This sequence was found in a female donor in good health and CMV-seronegative. The J gene is TRBJ1-1, the V gene TRBV7-8; D is perhaps TRBD1 (6 bases). Material for sequencing was PBMCs. The DNA of the CDR3 is TGTGCCAGCAGCCAGACTAGGGGGGGAGCTTTCTTT. Translation gives CASSQTRGGAFF.